The sequence of this T cell receptor beta chain was determined in a study of cytomegalovirus exposure and HLA in healthy donors. Study-level results: In vitro work confirmed that a few CMV-associated chains recognize CMV antigens. Presence/absence analyses supposed approximately even sequencing depth among donors.

Use of 60 Vbeta and 13 Jbeta primers characterized the PCR. Data came from immunoSEQ multiplex PCR; TCRdb stores just in-frame clones and leaves some out. The sample lists 80,000 to 100,000 clones, approximately 70% occurring once. Per the germline V gene, CDR1 is ENHRY and CDR2 is SYGVKD. V was pared by 6 bases and J by 2 bases, with 3 bases of the junction left unmatched. This CDR3 has 14 residues. This clone has just a few counts. The antigen is unknown. The sample consisted of PBMCs. The receptor was isolated from a man aged 35-49 years in good health and CMV-seronegative. The genes are TRBV10-3 and TRBJ2-3; TRBD1 matches at 9 bases. The CDR3 spells CAIRGQGHTDTQYF. CDR3 sequence (DNA): TGTGCCATCAGGGGACAGGGACACACAGATACGCAGTATTTT.